This T cell receptor beta chain is from a study of regulatory T cells. Points from the study as a whole: In CD3G deficiency, regulatory T cells had lower Shannon diversity than autologous conventional CD4+ and control regulatory cells.

Trimming removed 2 bases at V and 1 base at J, with 14 bases between. The length of the CDR3 is 16 residues. Germline lookup yields CDR1 MNHNS and CDR2 SASEGT. For this clone: Its antigen is currently unknown.

Amplification used 52 TRBV primers and 13 TRBJ primers. Generated by immunoSEQ multiplex PCR, the TCRdb table keeps only in-frame clones and is missing some. Of about 1,100 clones listed, about 86% were seen once; the top ten hold 5% to 6.5%. The chain combines TRBV6-1 with TRBJ1-1; D call uncertain. The TCR was taken from a person aged 25-39 years with CD3G deficiency. Sequencing was done on a sample of CD4+ Tregs sorted from blood. Written as DNA, the CDR3 is TGTGCCAGCAGTGAAACGGCAGGTCGACCGAACACTGAAGCTTTCTTT. Its protein is CASSETAGRPNTEAFF.